The rows below give T cell receptor beta chains drawn from one sample of a study of blood T cell repertoires in COVID-19. The protocol was immunoSEQ multiplex PCR, while the TCRdb copy is restricted to in-frame clones and leaves out a portion. The sample consists of approximately 67,000 clones, roughly nine tenths of them appearing once. The sample comprised peripheral blood. All receptors come from a woman older than 75 with acute or convalescent COVID-19. CDR3s include the opening cysteine and the closing phenylalanine or tryptophan. A D gene is named only where the DNA matches it firmly. Clone size is shown for a subset of rows, as once, few, many or a class of expanded clone.

d_call,v_call,j_call,clone_size,cdr3_nt,cdr3_aa
NA,TRBV28,TRBJ1-5,NA,TGTGCCAGCAGTCCCGGGGGAGGGGCCCATCAGCCCCAGCATTTT,CASSPGGGAHQPQHF
TRBD1,TRBV19,TRBJ1-5,few,TGTGCCAGTAGTTTCGGACAGGGAGGGCCCCAGCATTTT,CASSFGQGGPQHF
NA,TRBV6-5,TRBJ1-6,NA,TGTGCCAGCAGTTACTCAGGGACAACCTATAATTCACCCCTCCACTTT,CASSYSGTTYNSPLHF
TRBD1,TRBV19,TRBJ2-1,NA,TGTGCCAGTAGTATAACGACAGGGGCAGCCAATGAGCAGTTCTTC,CASSITTGAANEQFF
NA,TRBV25-1,TRBJ1-2,NA,TGTGCCAGCAGTGCCGGAGGGGATAACTATGGCTACACCTTC,CASSAGGDNYGYTF
TRBD2,TRBV24-1,TRBJ2-3,NA,TGTGGAACGTCGCGGGAGGGGGATACGCAGTATTTT,CGTSREGDTQYF
NA,TRBV4-2,TRBJ2-3,once,TGTGCCAGCAGCCAAGTGGCCGTCCATAGCACAGATACGCAGTATTTT,CASSQVAVHSTDTQYF
TRBD2,TRBV6-5,TRBJ2-7,NA,TGTGCCAGCATGGGAGGGTTTAGTTACGAGCAGTACTTC,CASMGGFSYEQYF
TRBD1,TRBV3-1/TRBV3-2,TRBJ1-1,NA,TGTGCCAGCAGCTACAACAGGGGGAACACTGAAGCTTTCTTT,CASSYNRGNTEAFF
TRBD2,TRBV6-5,TRBJ2-7,NA,TGTGCCACCGGCGCTAGCGGGGGGCCAACCTACGAGCAGTACTTC,CATGASGGPTYEQYF
TRBD2,TRBV28,TRBJ2-2,NA,TGTGCCAGCAGACGGACTAGCGGGAGTGGCGCCGGGGAGCTGTTTTTT,CASRRTSGSGAGELFF
TRBD1,TRBV18,TRBJ2-1,once,TGTGCCAGCTCACCAACCCAGGGGGCATACAATGAGCAGTTCTTC,CASSPTQGAYNEQFF
NA,TRBV7-2,TRBJ1-2,NA,TGTGCCAGCAGCGAAACCCCGAGTGACTATGGCTACACCTTC,CASSETPSDYGYTF
NA,TRBV6-5,TRBJ1-5,NA,TGTGCCAGCAGTTGGGGGGGGGATCAGCCCCAGCATTTT,CASSWGGDQPQHF
TRBD1,TRBV28,TRBJ1-5,NA,TGTGTCACGACAGGGGTTGGTCAGCCCCAGCATTTT,CVTTGVGQPQHF
NA,TRBV4-1,TRBJ2-6,NA,TGCGCCCGCAGCCGGCGGGGGCTCTTAGAGGACTCTGGGGCCAACGTCCTGACTTTC,CARSRRGLLEDSGANVLTF
TRBD1,TRBV28,TRBJ1-3,NA,TGTGCCAGCAGCCCGGGACAGGTTCCCTCTGGAAACACCATATATTTT,CASSPGQVPSGNTIYF
TRBD1,TRBV19,TRBJ1-1,few,TGTGCCAGTCACAGGGGCGAGGCTGAAGCTTTCTTT,CASHRGEAEAFF
NA,TRBV21-1,TRBJ1-2,NA,TGTGCCAGCAGCAAAAGCCCCCCCGCTGGGGCCGCCTATGGCTACACCTTC,CASSKSPPAGAAYGYTF
TRBD1,TRBV2,TRBJ2-2,NA,TGTGCCAGCAGGAGAGGCTCCGGGACAGGGTCCGGGGAGCTGTTTTTT,CASRRGSGTGSGELFF
TRBD1,TRBV23-1,TRBJ1-4,NA,TGCGCCAGCAGAAGACAGGGGTATCCGACTAATGAAAAACTGTTTTTT,CASRRQGYPTNEKLFF
TRBD2,TRBV6-5,TRBJ2-7,NA,TGTGCCAGCAGGGACCTAGCGGGGACAACCTACGAGCAGTACTTC,CASRDLAGTTYEQYF
NA,TRBV28,TRBJ1-6,NA,TGTGCCAGCACCCCGATGACAGGCACGAATTCACCCCTCCACTTT,CASTPMTGTNSPLHF
NA,TRBV27,TRBJ1-1,once,TGTGCCAGCAGTTTATCTTCTTTCAGTGAAGCTTTCTTT,CASSLSSFSEAFF
TRBD1,TRBV7-2,TRBJ1-5,NA,TGTGCCAGCAGCGGCAGGACAGGGGGCTTTCAGCCCCAGCATTTT,CASSGRTGGFQPQHF